The 2 T cell receptor beta chains below were found in one sample sequenced in a study of blood T cells in healthy people across ages. Through a sample-barcoded 5' primer and a J-beta primer mix, a second PCR was run for about 6 to 11 cycles. From the 5' RACE reads, TCRdb called clonotypes with MiXCR, one entry per CDR3 protein. The sample yields about 1.6 million distinct CDR3 sequences, approximately 32% seen once. Material: blood. The receptors come from a woman aged 25 to 39 in good health.

This chain joins TRBV20-1 and TRBJ2-7; a weak D match, TRBD2 (6 bases). The CDR3 sequence is 13 residues long. Deletions cut 6 bases from V and 2 bases from J, with 14 bases between. Germline CDR1 is DFQATT and CDR2 is SNEGSKA (reference sequence). The CDR3 coding sequence is TGCAGTGCACGCCCGGGAGACCCCTACGAGCAGTACTTC. Translating gives CSARPGDPYEQYF.

DNA of the CDR3: TGTGCCAGCAGCCTTGGGGGACTAGTTTTTCCTAAAAGCACAGATACGCAGTATTTT. Amino acids: CASSLGGLVFPKSTDTQYF. The chain carries TRBV27 and TRBJ2-3; 8 nucleotides agree with TRBD2. The trim removed 6 bases at V and 0 bases at J, leaving 17 bases unmatched. The CDR3 extends over 19 amino acids. CDR1 is MNHEY, CDR2 SMNVEV, per germline (reference sequence).